The clone carrying this T cell receptor beta chain has only a few counts. Each CDR3 protein gets one entry after TCRdb re-called the 5' RACE reads with MiXCR. Of some 730,000 distinct CDR3 sequences in the sample, over 15% were seen once. This specimen comes from a study of identical twins. V was cut by 6 bases and J by 10 bases, with 15 bases left in between. The CDR3 is 12 residues long. In addition, the sample was reused for a study of T cells expressing NK-cell markers.

The sequence derives from a woman aged 18-35 years in good health. The sample taken for sequencing was PBMCs. The rearrangement links TRBV12-3 or TRBV12-4 to TRBJ2-5, with D maybe TRBD1 (6 bases). CDR3 sequence: CASRIGGMYQYF. Written as DNA, the CDR3 is TGTGCCAGCAGAATAGGGGGAATGTACCAGTACTTC.